This T cell receptor beta chain was found in a study of yellow fever vaccine responses in identical twins (dated by TCRdb to 2017 to 2018). With respect to the entire study: In identical twins, the study followed T cell clones that responded to the vaccine with precision.

Trimming leaves V shorter by 4 bases and J shorter by 0 bases, with the junction holding 0 bases beyond the gene matches. The germline V gene (reference sequence) gives CDR1 as LNHDA and CDR2 as SQIVND. From cysteine to phenylalanine, the CDR3 is 15 amino acids long. Of all the DNA, just the CDR3 is kept, 45 bases in frame from base 1. The library came from RT-PCR. TCRdb records Illumina HiSeq 2500 as the sequencer. TCRdb reanalyzed the raw reads on its own, using fastp at Q25 for trimming and MiXCR for clone calling, and kept in-frame beta chains. One record per CDR3 amino acid sequence lists the most common genes and DNA. This sample lists roughly 23,000 distinct CDR3 sequences; roughly 80% were detected once. Jointly, the top ten make up more than 4.5% of the sample. In its sample, this clonotype was seen a few times. Its antigen is not yet known. Nothing much larger sits one base from this clone, and base qualities are not available.

The paper's findings and limits, for the study overall: The authors reported that the T cell response to vaccination in identical twins appeared partly convergent and partly personalized.

The sample here was T cells from blood (PBMCs), unsorted or a sorted subset (not recorded which), taken before or after yellow fever vaccination (not recorded which). The chain was built from TRBV19 and TRBJ2-3, and TRBD2 aligns with 11 junction nucleotides. The sequence was obtained from a woman aged 18-29 years who received the yellow fever vaccine. Donor details come from another sample of the same person, matched by shared clones. The sequenced DNA: TGTGCCAGTAGTAGGACTAGCGGGAGCACAGATACGCAGTATTTT. Its amino acids are CASSRTSGSTDTQYF.